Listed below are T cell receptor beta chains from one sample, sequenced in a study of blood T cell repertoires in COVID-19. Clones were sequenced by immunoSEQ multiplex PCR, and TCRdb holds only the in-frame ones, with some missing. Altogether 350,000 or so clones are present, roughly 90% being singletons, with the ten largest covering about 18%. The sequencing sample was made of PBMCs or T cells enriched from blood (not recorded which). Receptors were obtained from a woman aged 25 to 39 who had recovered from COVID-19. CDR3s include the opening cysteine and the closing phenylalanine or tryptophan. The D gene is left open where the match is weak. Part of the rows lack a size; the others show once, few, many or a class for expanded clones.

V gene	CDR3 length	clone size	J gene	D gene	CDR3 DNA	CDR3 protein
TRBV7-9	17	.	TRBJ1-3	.	TGTGCCAGCAGCGAAAGGTTCGTGGGCCCCTCTGGAAACACCATATATTTT	CASSERFVGPSGNTIYF
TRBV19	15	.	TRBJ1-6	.	TGTGCCAGTAGTATCGGAAGGCAGGGAAATTCACCCCTCCACTTT	CASSIGRQGNSPLHF
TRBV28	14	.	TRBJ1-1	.	TGTGCCAGCAGTTTTCGGGGAGGGATAACTGAAGCTTTCTTT	CASSFRGGITEAFF
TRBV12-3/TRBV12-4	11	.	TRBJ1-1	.	TGTGCCAGCAGCCATAACACTGAAGCTTTCTTT	CASSHNTEAFF
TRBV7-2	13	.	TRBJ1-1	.	TGTGCCAGCAGGGGGGGAGGGAACACTGAAGCTTTCTTT	CASRGGGNTEAFF
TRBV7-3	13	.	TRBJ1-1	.	TGTGCCAGCAGCCAAAGGGGGAGGGAGAAGCTTTTCTTT	CASSQRGREKLFF
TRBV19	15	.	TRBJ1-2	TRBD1	TGTGCCAGTACTTACAACCTGGGACAGTCCTATGGCTACACCTTC	CASTYNLGQSYGYTF
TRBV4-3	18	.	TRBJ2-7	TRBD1	TGCGCCAGCAGCCAGTATAGCGCTACAGGGGGTAGCTCCTACGAGCAGTACTTC	CASSQYSATGGSSYEQYF
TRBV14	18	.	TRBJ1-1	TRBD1	TGTGCCAGCAGCCAAGAGTTCCGGGACAGGGTGTGGGACACTGAAGCTTTCTTT	CASSQEFRDRVWDTEAFF
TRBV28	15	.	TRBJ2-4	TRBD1	TGTGCCAGCGCCCCCCGGGACAGGGTATTCAACATTCAGTACTTC	CASAPRDRVFNIQYF
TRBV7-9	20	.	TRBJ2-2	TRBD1	TGTGCCAGCACCCCCAGTCGGCCAGGGGGCGCTAATACGAACACCGGGGAGCTGTTTTTT	CASTPSRPGGANTNTGELFF
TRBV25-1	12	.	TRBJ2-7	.	TGTGCCAGCAGTGTAACTAGTAGGGAGCAGTACTTC	CASSVTSREQYF
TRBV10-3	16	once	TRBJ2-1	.	TGTGCCATCAGTGACCCTATAGCGGAATCCTACAATGAGCAGTTCTTC	CAISDPIAESYNEQFF
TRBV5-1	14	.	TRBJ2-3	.	TGCGCCAGCAGCTTGGACAGTGGCACAGATACGCAGTATTTT	CASSLDSGTDTQYF
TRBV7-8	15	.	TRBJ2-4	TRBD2	TGTGCCAGCAGCCGAGTAGCGGGAGCCAAAAACATTCAGTACTTC	CASSRVAGAKNIQYF
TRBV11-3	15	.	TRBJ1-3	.	TGTGCCAGCAGCTTAAATTCGGTTTTCGGAAACACCATATATTTT	CASSLNSVFGNTIYF
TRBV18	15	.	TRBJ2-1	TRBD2	TGTGCCAGCTCACCACAAGCGGGAGCGGGGAATGAGCAGTTCTTC	CASSPQAGAGNEQFF
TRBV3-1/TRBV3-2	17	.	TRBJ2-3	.	TGTGCCAGCAGCAAATCCACCCTTGCTCCCCAGTGGGATACGCAGTATTTT	CASSKSTLAPQWDTQYF
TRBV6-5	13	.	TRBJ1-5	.	TGTGCCAGCAGTTCGGGTCTCAATCAGCCCCAGCATTTT	CASSSGLNQPQHF
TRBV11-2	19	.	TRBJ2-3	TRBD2	TGTGCCAGCAGCTTAGAGTTTCCGGGGCGAGGCGGGAGGATGGATACGCAGTATTTT	CASSLEFPGRGGRMDTQYF
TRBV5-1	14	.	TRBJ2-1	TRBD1	TGCGCCAGCAGCAGGGGGACAGGGGGCGATGAGCAGTTCTTC	CASSRGTGGDEQFF
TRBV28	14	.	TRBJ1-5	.	TGTGCCAGCAGTTTGACAGGTCCATGGCAGCCCCAGCATTTT	CASSLTGPWQPQHF
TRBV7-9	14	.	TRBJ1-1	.	TGTGCCAGCAGCCGAAATCAGGGTTACACTGAAGCTTTCTTT	CASSRNQGYTEAFF
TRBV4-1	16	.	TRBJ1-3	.	TGCGCCAGCAGCCAATCCAGGCAAAGCTCTGGAAACACCATATATTTT	CASSQSRQSSGNTIYF
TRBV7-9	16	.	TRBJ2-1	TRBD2	TGTGCCAGCAGCCCTAGACTAGCGGGAGGGGTTGATGAGCAGTTCTTC	CASSPRLAGGVDEQFF
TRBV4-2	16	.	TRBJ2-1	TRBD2	TGTGCCAGCAGCCAAGGGATGGCGGGGGGCTACAATGAGCAGTTCTTC	CASSQGMAGGYNEQFF
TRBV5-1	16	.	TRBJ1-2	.	TGCGCCAGCAGCTTACGTTCTGGGGGGATTAACTATGGCTACACCTTC	CASSLRSGGINYGYTF
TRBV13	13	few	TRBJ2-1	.	TGTGCCAGCAGCCCCCGGGTAAACAATGAGCAGTTCTTC	CASSPRVNNEQFF
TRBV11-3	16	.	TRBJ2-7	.	TGTGCCAGCAGCTTAGGGGGCGTTACAGTACCCCACGAGCAGTACTTC	CASSLGGVTVPHEQYF
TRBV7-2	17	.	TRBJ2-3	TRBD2	TGTGCCAGCAGACTCGGACTAGCGGGGGGCAGCACAGATACGCAGTATTTT	CASRLGLAGGSTDTQYF
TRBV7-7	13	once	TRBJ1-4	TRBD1	TGTGCTAGCAGCGCGGGACAGCTTGAAAAACTGTTTTTT	CASSAGQLEKLFF
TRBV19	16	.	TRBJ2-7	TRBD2	TGTGCCAGTAGGCCCAGGACTAGCGCGTACGCCTACGAGCAGTACTTC	CASRPRTSAYAYEQYF
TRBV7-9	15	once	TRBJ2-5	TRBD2	TGTGCCAGCAGCTTAGGGACTAGCGGGGGTGAGACCCAGTACTTC	CASSLGTSGGETQYF
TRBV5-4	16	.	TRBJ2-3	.	TGTGCCAGCAGCTTGAGATTGATAACTAGCACAGATACGCAGTATTTT	CASSLRLITSTDTQYF
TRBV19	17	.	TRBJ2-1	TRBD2	TGTGCCAGTAGTATTTATGCGACTAGCGGGAGTCGTGGTGAGCAGTTCTTC	CASSIYATSGSRGEQFF
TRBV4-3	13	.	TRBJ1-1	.	TGCGCCAGCAGCCAGGGCGCGAACACTGAAGCTTTCTTT	CASSQGANTEAFF
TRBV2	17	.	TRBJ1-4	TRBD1	TGTGCCAGCACCGAAACAAGGACAGGGGGTCATAATGAAAAACTGTTTTTT	CASTETRTGGHNEKLFF
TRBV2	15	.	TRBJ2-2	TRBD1	TGTGCCAGCAGTGAAAGACAGGGCTACACCGGGGAGCTGTTTTTT	CASSERQGYTGELFF